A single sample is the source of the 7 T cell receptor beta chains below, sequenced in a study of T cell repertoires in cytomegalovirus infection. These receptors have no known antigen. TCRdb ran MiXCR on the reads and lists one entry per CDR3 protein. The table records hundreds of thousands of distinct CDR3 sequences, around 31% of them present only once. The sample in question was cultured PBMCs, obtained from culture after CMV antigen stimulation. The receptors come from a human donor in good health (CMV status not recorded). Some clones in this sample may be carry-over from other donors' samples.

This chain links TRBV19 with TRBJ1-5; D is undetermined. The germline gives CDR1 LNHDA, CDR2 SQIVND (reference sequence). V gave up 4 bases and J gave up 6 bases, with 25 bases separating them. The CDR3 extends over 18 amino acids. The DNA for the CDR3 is TGTGCCAGTAGTAGATTCCCCCTAGCCCTTGCCGCCGGTCAGCCCCAGCATTTT. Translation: CASSRFPLALAAGQPQHF.

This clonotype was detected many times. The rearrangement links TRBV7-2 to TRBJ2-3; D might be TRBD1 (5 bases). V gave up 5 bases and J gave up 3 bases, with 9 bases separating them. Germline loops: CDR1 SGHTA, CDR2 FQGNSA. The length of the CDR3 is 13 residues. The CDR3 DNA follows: TGTGCCAGCAGCCCAGGGTGGACAGATACGCAGTATTTT. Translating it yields CASSPGWTDTQYF. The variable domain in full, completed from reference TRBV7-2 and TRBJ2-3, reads GAGVSQSPSNKVTEKGKDVELRCDPISGHTALYWYRQSLGQGLEFLIYFQGNSAPDKSGLPSDRFSAERTGGSVSTLTIQRTQQEDSAVYLCASSPGWTDTQYFGPGTRLTVL.

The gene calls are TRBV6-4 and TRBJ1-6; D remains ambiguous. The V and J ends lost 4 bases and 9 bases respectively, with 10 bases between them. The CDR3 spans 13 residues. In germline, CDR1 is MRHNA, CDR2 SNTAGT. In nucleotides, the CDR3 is TGTGCCAGCAGTGCTCGAGTGGGTTCACCCCTCCACTTT. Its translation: CASSARVGSPLHF.

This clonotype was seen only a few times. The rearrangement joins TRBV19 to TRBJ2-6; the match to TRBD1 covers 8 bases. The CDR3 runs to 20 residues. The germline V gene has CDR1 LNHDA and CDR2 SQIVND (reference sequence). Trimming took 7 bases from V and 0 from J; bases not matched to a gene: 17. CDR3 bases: TGTGCCAGTACGGACAGGGCTTACCAAAACTATGCCTCTGGGGCCAACGTCCTGACTTTC. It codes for CASTDRAYQNYASGANVLTF.

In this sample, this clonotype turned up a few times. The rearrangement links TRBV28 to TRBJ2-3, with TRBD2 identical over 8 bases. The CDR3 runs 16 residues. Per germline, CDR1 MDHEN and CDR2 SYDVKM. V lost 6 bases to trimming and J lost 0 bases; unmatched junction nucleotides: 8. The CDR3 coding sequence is TGTGCCAGCAGGGGGCTACTAGCGGCTAGCACAGATACGCAGTATTTT. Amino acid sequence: CASRGLLAASTDTQYF.

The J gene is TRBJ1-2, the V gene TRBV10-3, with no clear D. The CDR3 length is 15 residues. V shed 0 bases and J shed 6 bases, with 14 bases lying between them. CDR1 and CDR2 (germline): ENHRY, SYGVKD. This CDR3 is CAISESGRRKDGYTF. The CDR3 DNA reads TGTGCCATCAGTGAGTCCGGGCGCCGGAAGGATGGCTACACCTTC.

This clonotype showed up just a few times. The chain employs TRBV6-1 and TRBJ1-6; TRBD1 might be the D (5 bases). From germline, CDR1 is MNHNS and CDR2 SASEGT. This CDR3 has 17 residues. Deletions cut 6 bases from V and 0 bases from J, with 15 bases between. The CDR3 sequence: CASRSGRTSSYNSPLHF. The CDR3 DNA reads TGTGCCAGCAGATCGGGACGGACGAGCTCCTATAATTCACCCCTCCACTTT.